These T cell receptor beta chains were read from a single sample in a study of blood T cell repertoires in COVID-19. Method: immunoSEQ multiplex PCR; TCRdb's copy keeps in-frame clones and lacks some. This table holds 350,000 or so clones, 65% to 90% found once. Sequencing was performed on PBMCs or T cells enriched from blood (not recorded which). The source is a woman between 40 and 50 years old with acute COVID-19. The CDR3 runs from the conserved cysteine through the conserved F or W. A D gene is named only where the DNA matches it firmly. Expanded clones are given a class, and other clones once, few, many or no size at all.

abundance: once
j_gene: TRBJ2-5
d_gene: TRBD2
v_gene: TRBV9
CDR3aa: CASSVGLAGPPRETQYF
CDR3nt: TGTGCCAGCAGCGTAGGTTTAGCGGGGCCCCCCCGCGAGACCCAGTACTTC

abundance: NA
j_gene: TRBJ2-2
d_gene: TRBD2
v_gene: TRBV19
CDR3aa: CASTGLAGGANTGELFF
CDR3nt: TGTGCCAGTACCGGACTAGCGGGAGGGGCTAACACCGGGGAGCTGTTTTTT

abundance: NA
j_gene: TRBJ1-4
d_gene: NA
v_gene: TRBV3-1/TRBV3-2
CDR3aa: CASSQGSEKLFF
CDR3nt: TGTGCCAGCAGCCAAGGAAGCGAAAAACTGTTTTTT

abundance: once
j_gene: TRBJ1-2
d_gene: TRBD1
v_gene: TRBV6-5
CDR3aa: CASITQSGQGGGYTF
CDR3nt: TGTGCCAGCATCACACAGAGTGGACAGGGGGGTGGCTACACCTTC

abundance: NA
j_gene: TRBJ2-1
d_gene: TRBD2
v_gene: TRBV10-3
CDR3aa: CAISTTGLDYNEQFF
CDR3nt: TGTGCCATCAGTACTACGGGACTAGATTACAATGAGCAGTTCTTC

abundance: NA
j_gene: TRBJ1-1
d_gene: TRBD1
v_gene: TRBV7-8
CDR3aa: CASSLARTGVTEAFF
CDR3nt: TGTGCCAGCAGCTTAGCTCGGACAGGGGTCACTGAAGCTTTCTTT

abundance: NA
j_gene: TRBJ2-7
d_gene: TRBD1
v_gene: TRBV5-5
CDR3aa: CASSWTGVEQYF
CDR3nt: TGTGCCAGCAGTTGGACAGGGGTTGAGCAGTACTTC

abundance: NA
j_gene: TRBJ1-3
d_gene: NA
v_gene: TRBV7-9
CDR3aa: CASSLETVRPVLSLVF
CDR3nt: TGTGCCAGCAGCTTGGAGACCGTTCGGCCCGTTCTTAGTTTGGTCTTT

abundance: NA
j_gene: TRBJ2-7
d_gene: TRBD2
v_gene: TRBV7-2
CDR3aa: CASRGGSSYEQYF
CDR3nt: TGTGCCAGCAGAGGCGGGAGCTCCTACGAGCAGTACTTC

abundance: NA
j_gene: TRBJ1-2
d_gene: NA
v_gene: TRBV3-1/TRBV3-2
CDR3aa: CASSQALLLTGLNYGYTF
CDR3nt: TGTGCCAGCAGCCAAGCGTTACTTTTGACAGGTTTGAACTATGGCTACACCTTC

abundance: NA
j_gene: TRBJ1-2
d_gene: TRBD1
v_gene: TRBV6-5
CDR3aa: CASSSRGTGGNGYTF
CDR3nt: TGTGCCAGCAGCTCGAGGGGGACAGGGGGAAATGGCTACACCTTC

abundance: NA
j_gene: TRBJ1-1
d_gene: NA
v_gene: TRBV5-4
CDR3aa: CASSWAPGEHTEAFF
CDR3nt: TGTGCCAGCAGCTGGGCGCCAGGCGAGCACACTGAAGCTTTCTTT

abundance: NA
j_gene: TRBJ2-5
d_gene: NA
v_gene: TRBV5-6
CDR3aa: CASSLSREETQYF
CDR3nt: TGTGCCAGCAGCTTGTCCCGTGAAGAGACCCAGTACTTC

abundance: NA
j_gene: TRBJ2-1
d_gene: TRBD2
v_gene: TRBV7-2
CDR3aa: CASSSSQGLAAHNEQFF
CDR3nt: TGTGCCAGCAGCTCTAGCCAAGGACTAGCGGCACACAATGAGCAGTTCTTC

abundance: NA
j_gene: TRBJ2-3
d_gene: NA
v_gene: TRBV4-1
CDR3aa: CASSRIVYGAEKVTDTQYF
CDR3nt: TGCGCCAGCAGCCGAATTGTGTATGGAGCGGAAAAAGTCACAGATACGCAGTATTTT

abundance: few
j_gene: TRBJ2-7
d_gene: TRBD2
v_gene: TRBV5-1
CDR3aa: CASSSQFSGSTIEQYF
CDR3nt: TGCGCCAGCAGCTCCCAATTTAGCGGGAGTACCATCGAGCAGTACTTC

abundance: NA
j_gene: TRBJ2-5
d_gene: TRBD1
v_gene: TRBV7-2
CDR3aa: CASSLTGGLWETQYF
CDR3nt: TGTGCCAGCAGCCTCACAGGGGGCCTTTGGGAGACCCAGTACTTC

abundance: once
j_gene: TRBJ1-1
d_gene: NA
v_gene: TRBV5-5
CDR3aa: CASSSRVGITEAFF
CDR3nt: TGTGCCAGCAGCTCCAGGGTTGGTATAACTGAAGCTTTCTTT

abundance: NA
j_gene: TRBJ1-1
d_gene: NA
v_gene: TRBV18
CDR3aa: CASSPAGLMNTEAFF
CDR3nt: TGTGCCAGCTCACCGGCAGGGCTTATGAACACTGAAGCTTTCTTT

abundance: NA
j_gene: TRBJ1-5
d_gene: TRBD1
v_gene: TRBV12-5
CDR3aa: CASGLGDRVNQPQHF
CDR3nt: TGTGCTAGTGGTTTGGGGGACAGGGTCAATCAGCCCCAGCATTTT

abundance: NA
j_gene: TRBJ1-1
d_gene: TRBD1
v_gene: TRBV7-9
CDR3aa: CASSRSGTAVNTEAFF
CDR3nt: TGTGCCAGCAGCCGTTCCGGGACAGCGGTGAACACTGAAGCTTTCTTT

abundance: NA
j_gene: TRBJ1-1
d_gene: NA
v_gene: TRBV5-1
CDR3aa: CASSLVGGATEAFF
CDR3nt: TGCGCCAGCAGCTTAGTCGGGGGGGCCACTGAAGCTTTCTTT

abundance: NA
j_gene: TRBJ2-1
d_gene: TRBD2
v_gene: TRBV19
CDR3aa: CASSIGGRGGDEQFF
CDR3nt: TGTGCCAGTAGTATAGGGGGTCGGGGAGGGGATGAGCAGTTCTTC

abundance: NA
j_gene: TRBJ2-3
d_gene: TRBD2
v_gene: TRBV6-5
CDR3aa: CASVAGGRDTQYF
CDR3nt: TGTGCCAGCGTAGCGGGGGGAAGAGATACGCAGTATTTT

abundance: NA
j_gene: TRBJ2-5
d_gene: NA
v_gene: TRBV1
CDR3aa: CTSSQESGQETQYF
CDR3nt: TGCACCAGCAGCCAAGAGTCAGGACAGGAGACCCAGTACTTC

abundance: once
j_gene: TRBJ2-3
d_gene: TRBD1
v_gene: TRBV19
CDR3aa: CAVGDRGLKTDTQYF
CDR3nt: TGTGCCGTAGGGGACAGGGGGCTAAAGACAGATACGCAGTATTTT

abundance: NA
j_gene: TRBJ1-5
d_gene: NA
v_gene: TRBV4-1
CDR3aa: CASSQDIGGIFGQPQHF
CDR3nt: TGCGCCAGCAGCCAAGATATCGGCGGGATCTTTGGTCAGCCCCAGCATTTT

abundance: NA
j_gene: TRBJ1-2
d_gene: NA
v_gene: TRBV6-6
CDR3aa: CASRPRWGPSGGYTF
CDR3nt: TGTGCCAGCAGACCTCGCTGGGGGCCCAGTGGTGGCTACACCTTC

abundance: NA
j_gene: TRBJ1-4
d_gene: NA
v_gene: TRBV5-1
CDR3aa: CASSLLTATNEKLFF
CDR3nt: TGCGCCAGCAGCTTGTTGACAGCAACTAATGAAAAACTGTTTTTT

abundance: NA
j_gene: TRBJ1-2
d_gene: TRBD1
v_gene: TRBV18
CDR3aa: CASSPEEGAYGYTF
CDR3nt: TGTGCCAGCTCTCCAGAAGAGGGGGCCTATGGCTACACCTTC

abundance: once
j_gene: TRBJ2-7
d_gene: NA
v_gene: TRBV6-5
CDR3aa: CASSTGRAYEQYF
CDR3nt: TGTGCCAGCAGTACAGGGAGGGCCTACGAGCAGTACTTC

abundance: NA
j_gene: TRBJ2-2
d_gene: TRBD1
v_gene: TRBV6-2/TRBV6-3
CDR3aa: CASSYDRETGELFF
CDR3nt: TGTGCCAGCAGTTACGACAGGGAAACCGGGGAGCTGTTTTTT

abundance: few
j_gene: TRBJ1-6
d_gene: NA
v_gene: TRBV7-2
CDR3aa: CASSLGDGQYSPLHF
CDR3nt: TGTGCCAGCAGCTTGGGGGACGGACAGTATTCACCCCTCCACTTT

abundance: NA
j_gene: TRBJ2-3
d_gene: NA
v_gene: TRBV18
CDR3aa: CASSPEATFNGADTQYF
CDR3nt: TGTGCCAGCTCACCGGAGGCTACCTTTAATGGCGCAGATACGCAGTATTTT

abundance: NA
j_gene: TRBJ2-7
d_gene: NA
v_gene: TRBV18
CDR3aa: CASSPEAWTENDYEQYF
CDR3nt: TGTGCCAGCTCACCCGAAGCTTGGACAGAAAATGACTACGAGCAGTACTTC

abundance: NA
j_gene: TRBJ1-5
d_gene: NA
v_gene: TRBV2
CDR3aa: CASSGGLTNQPQHF
CDR3nt: TGTGCCAGCAGTGGGGGGCTTACCAATCAGCCCCAGCATTTT

abundance: NA
j_gene: TRBJ2-6
d_gene: TRBD2
v_gene: TRBV7-2
CDR3aa: CASSLRRSGGSSGANVLTF
CDR3nt: TGTGCCAGCAGCCTTCGGCGGAGCGGGGGTAGCTCTGGGGCCAACGTCCTGACTTTC

abundance: NA
j_gene: TRBJ2-3
d_gene: NA
v_gene: TRBV5-1
CDR3aa: CASSLAGGPGDTQYF
CDR3nt: TGCGCCAGCAGCCTCGCCGGGGGGCCGGGAGATACGCAGTATTTT

abundance: NA
j_gene: TRBJ2-3
d_gene: TRBD2
v_gene: TRBV7-2
CDR3aa: CASSRTSGTQRSSTDTQYF
CDR3nt: TGTGCCAGCAGCCGGACTAGCGGGACTCAGCGATCTAGCACAGATACGCAGTATTTT

abundance: NA
j_gene: TRBJ2-7
d_gene: TRBD2
v_gene: TRBV6-2/TRBV6-3
CDR3aa: CASSNSRGLYEQYF
CDR3nt: TGTGCCAGCAGCAATAGTCGGGGACTATACGAGCAGTACTTC

abundance: NA
j_gene: TRBJ2-1
d_gene: NA
v_gene: TRBV29-1
CDR3aa: CSVRPHGNEQFF
CDR3nt: TGCAGCGTAAGACCCCACGGGAATGAGCAGTTCTTC

abundance: NA
j_gene: TRBJ2-2
d_gene: TRBD2
v_gene: TRBV3-1/TRBV3-2
CDR3aa: CASRQTSGGANTGELFF
CDR3nt: TGTGCCAGCAGGCAGACTAGCGGGGGCGCGAACACCGGGGAGCTGTTTTTT

abundance: NA
j_gene: TRBJ2-4
d_gene: TRBD1
v_gene: TRBV6-6
CDR3aa: CASSVDRKNIQYF
CDR3nt: TGTGCCAGCAGTGTGGACAGGAAAAACATTCAGTACTTC

abundance: NA
j_gene: TRBJ1-1
d_gene: TRBD1
v_gene: TRBV7-9
CDR3aa: CASRPGQGNTEAFF
CDR3nt: TGTGCCAGCAGGCCGGGACAGGGGAACACTGAAGCTTTCTTT

abundance: NA
j_gene: TRBJ1-2
d_gene: NA
v_gene: TRBV9
CDR3aa: CASSVASAGGYTF
CDR3nt: TGTGCCAGCAGCGTAGCTTCGGCGGGGGGCTACACCTTC

abundance: NA
j_gene: TRBJ2-2
d_gene: NA
v_gene: TRBV7-2
CDR3aa: CASSTGVPGELFF
CDR3nt: TGTGCCAGCAGCACCGGGGTTCCCGGGGAGCTGTTTTTT

abundance: NA
j_gene: TRBJ1-6
d_gene: NA
v_gene: TRBV27
CDR3aa: CASRGTSYNSPLHF
CDR3nt: TGTGCCAGCAGGGGCACAAGCTATAATTCACCCCTCCACTTT

abundance: NA
j_gene: TRBJ1-1
d_gene: NA
v_gene: TRBV28
CDR3aa: CASSSPGENTEAFF
CDR3nt: TGTGCCAGCAGCTCTCCGGGAGAGAACACTGAAGCTTTCTTT

abundance: NA
j_gene: TRBJ2-5
d_gene: TRBD2
v_gene: TRBV2
CDR3aa: CASSETSGVQETQYF
CDR3nt: TGTGCCAGCAGCGAGACTAGCGGGGTCCAAGAGACCCAGTACTTC

abundance: NA
j_gene: TRBJ2-5
d_gene: NA
v_gene: TRBV9
CDR3aa: CASSVGQSAQETQYF
CDR3nt: TGTGCCAGCAGCGTAGGACAGTCCGCACAAGAGACCCAGTACTTC

abundance: NA
j_gene: TRBJ2-3
d_gene: NA
v_gene: TRBV4-3
CDR3aa: CASSQDSGRGSDTQYF
CDR3nt: TGCGCCAGCAGCCAAGACAGCGGACGGGGGTCAGATACGCAGTATTTT

abundance: once
j_gene: TRBJ1-6
d_gene: NA
v_gene: TRBV6-5
CDR3aa: CASSYSPGETPLHF
CDR3nt: TGTGCCAGCAGTTACTCGCCAGGGGAGACACCCCTCCACTTT

abundance: NA
j_gene: TRBJ1-1
d_gene: NA
v_gene: TRBV19
CDR3aa: CASSIRSGGFRTEAFF
CDR3nt: TGTGCCAGTAGTATTCGATCCGGAGGGTTCCGCACTGAAGCTTTCTTT

abundance: NA
j_gene: TRBJ2-3
d_gene: NA
v_gene: TRBV15
CDR3aa: CATSRGQVLDTQYF
CDR3nt: TGTGCCACCAGCAGAGGACAGGTTCTAGATACGCAGTATTTT

abundance: NA
j_gene: TRBJ1-2
d_gene: NA
v_gene: TRBV7-9
CDR3aa: CASSRGVNYGYTF
CDR3nt: TGTGCCAGCAGCCGGGGGGTTAACTATGGCTACACCTTC

abundance: NA
j_gene: TRBJ1-2
d_gene: NA
v_gene: TRBV28
CDR3aa: CASSLAGKGYTF
CDR3nt: TGTGCCAGCAGTTTAGCAGGGAAAGGCTACACCTTC

abundance: NA
j_gene: TRBJ2-1
d_gene: NA
v_gene: TRBV24-1
CDR3aa: CATSEWGDRQFF
CDR3nt: TGTGCCACCAGTGAGTGGGGCGATAGGCAGTTCTTC